Detailed here is one T cell receptor beta chain. The antigen remains undetermined. CDR3 length equals 14 residues. The V segment lost 6 bases and the J segment 5 bases; nucleotides outside the gene matches: 5. Germline lookup yields CDR1 LNHDA and CDR2 SQIVND (reference sequence). The data originate from a study of cytomegalovirus exposure and HLA in healthy donors. About the study: Researchers found that more than 70% of just under 400 genotyped donors fell within the Caucasian-associated ancestry cluster. General study findings and limits: Later work showed greater clonal expansion in HLA-associated TCR beta chains than in equally common others.

The PCR ran on 60 Vbeta and 13 Jbeta primers. Some clones are missing from TCRdb's copy, which holds only in-frame ones; the method was immunoSEQ multiplex PCR. The sample consists of roughly 180,000 clones, approximately 72% of them appearing once. This receptor was obtained from a female donor in good health and CMV-seronegative. The genes are TRBV19 and TRBJ1-4, with 8 bases lining up with TRBD1. Sequencing used PBMCs. CDR3 bases: TGTGCCAGTAGGGACAGGGAAGGGAATGAAAAACTGTTTTTT. Encoded protein: CASRDREGNEKLFF.